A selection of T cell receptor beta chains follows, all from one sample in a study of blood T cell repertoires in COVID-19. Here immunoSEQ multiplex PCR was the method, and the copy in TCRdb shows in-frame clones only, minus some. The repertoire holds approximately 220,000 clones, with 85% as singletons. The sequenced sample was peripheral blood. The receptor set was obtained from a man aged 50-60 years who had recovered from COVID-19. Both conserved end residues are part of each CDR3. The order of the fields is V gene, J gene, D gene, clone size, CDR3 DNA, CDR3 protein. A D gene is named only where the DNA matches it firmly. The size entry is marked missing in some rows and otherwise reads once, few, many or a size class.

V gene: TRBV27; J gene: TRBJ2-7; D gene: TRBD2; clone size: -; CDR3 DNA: TGTGCCAGCAGTTCGCAAATAGCGGGCTTCTACGAGCAGTACTTC; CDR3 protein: CASSSQIAGFYEQYF
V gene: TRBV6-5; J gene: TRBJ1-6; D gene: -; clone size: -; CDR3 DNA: TGTGCCAGCACTCGACAGTGGCCCCATAATTCACCCCTCCACTTT; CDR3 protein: CASTRQWPHNSPLHF
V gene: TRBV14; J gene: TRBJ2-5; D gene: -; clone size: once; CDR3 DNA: TGTGCCAGCAGCCAAGTGGTCGGAGACCCCGGGACCCAGTACTTC; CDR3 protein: CASSQVVGDPGTQYF
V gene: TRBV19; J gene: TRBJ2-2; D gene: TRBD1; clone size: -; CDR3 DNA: TGTGCCAGTAGTATGGGGACAGGGTCAAGCACCGGGGAGCTGTTTTTT; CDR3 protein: CASSMGTGSSTGELFF
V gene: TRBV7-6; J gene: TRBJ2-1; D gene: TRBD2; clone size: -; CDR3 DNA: TGTGCCAGCAGCTCCAACAGCGGACTAGGCCCCGGTGAGCAGTTCTTC; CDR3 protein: CASSSNSGLGPGEQFF
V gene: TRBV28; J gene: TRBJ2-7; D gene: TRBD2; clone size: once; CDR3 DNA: TGTGCCAGCATTCGTAGCGGGAGGGGCCACGAGCAGTACTTC; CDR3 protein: CASIRSGRGHEQYF
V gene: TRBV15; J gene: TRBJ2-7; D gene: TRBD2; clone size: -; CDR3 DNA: TGTGCCACCAGCAGTGGGACTAGCGGGAACTCCTACGAGCAGTACTTC; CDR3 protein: CATSSGTSGNSYEQYF
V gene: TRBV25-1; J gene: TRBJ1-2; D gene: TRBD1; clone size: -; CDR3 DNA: TGTGCCAGCAGTAGGGACAGGGGGAATGGCTACACCTTC; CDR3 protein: CASSRDRGNGYTF
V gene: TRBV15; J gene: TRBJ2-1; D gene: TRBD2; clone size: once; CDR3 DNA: TGTGCCACCAGCACCGGGACTAGCGTTTACAATGAGCAGTTCTTC; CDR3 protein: CATSTGTSVYNEQFF
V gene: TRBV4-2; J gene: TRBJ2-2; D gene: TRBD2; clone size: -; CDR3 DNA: TGTGCCAGCAGCCCGCGGACTAGCGGGTCCTCTCTTCACACCGGGGAGCTGTTTTTT; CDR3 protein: CASSPRTSGSSLHTGELFF
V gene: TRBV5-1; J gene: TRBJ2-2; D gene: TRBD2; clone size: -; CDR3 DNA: TGCGCCAGCAGCTTGGACGCGGGAGGGGTCACCGGGGAGCTGTTTTTT; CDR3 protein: CASSLDAGGVTGELFF
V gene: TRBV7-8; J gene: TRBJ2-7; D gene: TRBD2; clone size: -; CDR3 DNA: TGTGCCAGCAAGCTTAGGGGACTAGCGGGAGACGAGCAGTACTTC; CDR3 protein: CASKLRGLAGDEQYF
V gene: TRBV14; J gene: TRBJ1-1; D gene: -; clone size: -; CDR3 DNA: TGTGCCAGCAGCCAAGATATTGAAGCTTTCTTT; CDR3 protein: CASSQDIEAFF
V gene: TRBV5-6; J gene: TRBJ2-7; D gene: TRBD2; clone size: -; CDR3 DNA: TGTGCCAGCAGCTCACGAACGGGGGGTCCGTCCTACGAGCAGTACTTC; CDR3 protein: CASSSRTGGPSYEQYF
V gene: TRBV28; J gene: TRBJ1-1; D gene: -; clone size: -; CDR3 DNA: TGTGCCAGCAGTTTACCATCCATGAACACTGAAGCTTTCTTT; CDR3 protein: CASSLPSMNTEAFF
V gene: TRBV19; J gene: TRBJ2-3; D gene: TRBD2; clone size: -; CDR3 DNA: TGTGCCAGTAAGGCCACTAGCGGATGGAGCACAGATACGCAGTATTTT; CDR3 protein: CASKATSGWSTDTQYF
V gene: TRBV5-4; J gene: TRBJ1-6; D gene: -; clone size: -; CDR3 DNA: TGTGCCAGCAGCATCAACAGGAATTCACCCCTCCACTTT; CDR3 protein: CASSINRNSPLHF
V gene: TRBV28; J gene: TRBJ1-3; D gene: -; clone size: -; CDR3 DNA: TGTGCCAGCAGTTTATCGGGTACCGGAAACACCATATATTTT; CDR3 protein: CASSLSGTGNTIYF
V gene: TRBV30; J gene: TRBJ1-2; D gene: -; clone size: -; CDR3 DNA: TGTGCCTGGAGCGACTATACGGTTTTAAACCGATATGGCTACACCTTC; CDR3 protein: CAWSDYTVLNRYGYTF
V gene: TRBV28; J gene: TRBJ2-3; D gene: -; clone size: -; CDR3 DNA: TGTGCCAGCAGTTTATATACTAGTGGGATTACGCAGTATTTT; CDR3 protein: CASSLYTSGITQYF
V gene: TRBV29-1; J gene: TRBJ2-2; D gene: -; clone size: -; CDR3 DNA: TGCAGCGTTGCTCCAGGAGCGGCGAACACCGGGGAGCTGTTTTTT; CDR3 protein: CSVAPGAANTGELFF
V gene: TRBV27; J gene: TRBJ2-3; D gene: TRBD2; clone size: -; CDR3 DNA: TGTGCCAGCAGTTTACAGGGCGGGAGCTCAGATACGCAGTATTTT; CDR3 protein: CASSLQGGSSDTQYF
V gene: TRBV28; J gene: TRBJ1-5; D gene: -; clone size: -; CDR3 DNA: TGTGCCAGCAGTTTAATTGGAGCGGGGAATCAGCCCCAGCATTTT; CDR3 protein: CASSLIGAGNQPQHF
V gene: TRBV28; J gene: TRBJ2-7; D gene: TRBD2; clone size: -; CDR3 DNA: TGTGCCAGCAGTTTCCTCAAGCGGGATTTCTACGAGCAGTACTTC; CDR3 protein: CASSFLKRDFYEQYF
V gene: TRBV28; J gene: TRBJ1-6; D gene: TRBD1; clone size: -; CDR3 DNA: TGTGCCAGCGAAGCAAACCAGGGGGACAATTCACCCCTCCACTTT; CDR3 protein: CASEANQGDNSPLHF
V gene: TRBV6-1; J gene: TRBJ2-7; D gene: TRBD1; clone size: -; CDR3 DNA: TGTGCCAGCAGTGTAGCAGGGGGCGATGTCTCCTACGAGCAGTACTTC; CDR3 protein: CASSVAGGDVSYEQYF
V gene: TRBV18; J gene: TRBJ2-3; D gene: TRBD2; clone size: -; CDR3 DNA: TGTGCCAGCTCTCTGACTAGCGGGAGCGTAGATACGCAGTATTTT; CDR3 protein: CASSLTSGSVDTQYF
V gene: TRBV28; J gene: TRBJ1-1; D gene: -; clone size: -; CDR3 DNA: TGTGCCAGCAGTCCCTTCGGTGGTATTGAAGCTTTCTTT; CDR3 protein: CASSPFGGIEAFF
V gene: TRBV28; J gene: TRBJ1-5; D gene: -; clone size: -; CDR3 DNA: TGTGCCACCATAACCAAGGCGGGGTCCCTAGGGCAGCCCCAGCATTTT; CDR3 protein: CATITKAGSLGQPQHF
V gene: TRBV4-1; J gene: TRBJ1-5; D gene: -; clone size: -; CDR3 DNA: TGCGCCAGCAGCCAAGTCCCCACTGGGGCGGGCAATCAGCCCCAGCATTTT; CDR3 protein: CASSQVPTGAGNQPQHF
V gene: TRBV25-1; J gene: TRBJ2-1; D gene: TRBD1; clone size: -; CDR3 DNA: TGTGCCAGCAGGGGACAGGGGTTTGGTGAGCAGTTCTTC; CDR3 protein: CASRGQGFGEQFF
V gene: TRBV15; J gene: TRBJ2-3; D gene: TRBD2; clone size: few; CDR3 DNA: TGTGCCACCAGCAGAGCGGGACTAGCGGTTAGCACAGATACGCAGTATTTT; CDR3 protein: CATSRAGLAVSTDTQYF
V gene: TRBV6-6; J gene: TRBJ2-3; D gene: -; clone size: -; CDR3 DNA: TGTGCCAGCAGTTACAATCAGCGGGTGACAGATACGCAGTATTTT; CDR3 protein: CASSYNQRVTDTQYF
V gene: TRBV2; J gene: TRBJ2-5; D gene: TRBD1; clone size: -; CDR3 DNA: TGTGCCAGCAGCCCCTCCGGGACAGGCCAAGAGACCCAGTACTTC; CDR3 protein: CASSPSGTGQETQYF
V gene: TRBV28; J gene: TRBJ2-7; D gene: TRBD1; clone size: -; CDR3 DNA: TGTGCCAGCAGTTTCCGGCAGGGGGACACCTACGAGCAGTACTTC; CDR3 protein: CASSFRQGDTYEQYF
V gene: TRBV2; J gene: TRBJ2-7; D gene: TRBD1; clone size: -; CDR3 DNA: TGTGCCAGCAGTGGAGGGACAGGGTACGAGCAGTACTTC; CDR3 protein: CASSGGTGYEQYF
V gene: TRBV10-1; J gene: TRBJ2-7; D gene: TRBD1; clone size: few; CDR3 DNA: TGCGCCAGCAGTTATTACCGGGACAGGGGGCTCTACGAGCAGTACTTC; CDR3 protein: CASSYYRDRGLYEQYF
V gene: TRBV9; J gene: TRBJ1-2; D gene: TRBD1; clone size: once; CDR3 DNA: TGTGCCAGCAGCGCTACAGGGGACTATGGCTACACCTTC; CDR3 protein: CASSATGDYGYTF
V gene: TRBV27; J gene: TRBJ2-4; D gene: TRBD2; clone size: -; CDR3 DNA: TGTGCCAGCAGTCCCCACCGGGAGGGATCCAACATTCAGTACTTC; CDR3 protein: CASSPHREGSNIQYF
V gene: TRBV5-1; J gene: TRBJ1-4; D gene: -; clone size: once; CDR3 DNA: TGCGCCAGCAGCGTATCTGGGGCCTTCACAACTAATGAAAAACTGTTTTTT; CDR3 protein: CASSVSGAFTTNEKLFF
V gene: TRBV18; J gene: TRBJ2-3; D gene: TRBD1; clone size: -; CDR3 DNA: TGTGCCAGCTCACGCAGGGGGCAAGTTGAGGATACGCAGTATTTT; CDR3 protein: CASSRRGQVEDTQYF